This TCR beta chain was identified during a study of response to subunit inactivated influenza vaccine. MiXCR was run by TCRdb on the RT-PCR reads, yielding one entry per CDR3 protein. Here the sample spans about 170,000 distinct CDR3 sequences, 9.5% to 15% being singletons. Losses at the gene ends were 4 bases for V and 4 bases for J; bases not matched to a gene: 4. The CDR3 extends over 15 amino acids. Germline V gives CDR1 SGHDT, CDR2 YYEEEE. This clonotype has a count of ten or more. These same data were also listed under a study on T cells expressing NK-cell markers. That paper states: It was by 5'RACE template switching with UMIs that TCR beta cDNA was made. In five to seven donors, dominant CD3+CD56+NKG2C+ clonotypes ranked among the top 10 CD8+ clonotypes. The CD3+CD56-NKG2C+ fraction was also led by these clonotypes in a few donors.

Sample: CD8+ T cells sorted from PBMCs, taken 11 to 12 days after vaccination. The sequence was obtained from a man aged 50 to 59 who received an inactivated influenza vaccine. This chain uses TRBV5-6 with TRBJ2-1, with 11 bases identical to TRBD2. The DNA for the CDR3 is TGTGCCAGCAGCACCGGGACTAGCGGATACAATGAGCAGTTCTTC. Its translation: CASSTGTSGYNEQFF.